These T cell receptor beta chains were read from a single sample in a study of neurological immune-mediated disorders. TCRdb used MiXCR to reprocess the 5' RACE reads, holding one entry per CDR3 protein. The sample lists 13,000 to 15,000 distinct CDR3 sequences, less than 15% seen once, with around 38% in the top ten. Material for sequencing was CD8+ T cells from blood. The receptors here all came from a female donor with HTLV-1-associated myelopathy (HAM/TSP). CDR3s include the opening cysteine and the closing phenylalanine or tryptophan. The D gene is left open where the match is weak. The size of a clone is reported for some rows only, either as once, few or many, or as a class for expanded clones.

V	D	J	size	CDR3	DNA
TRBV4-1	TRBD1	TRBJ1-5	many	CASSPDRGTDQPQHF	TGCGCCAGCAGCCCAGACAGGGGGACCGATCAGCCCCAGCATTTT
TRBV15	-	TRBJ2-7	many	CATSRDATDEQYF	TGTGCCACCAGCAGAGATGCTACGGACGAGCAGTACTTC
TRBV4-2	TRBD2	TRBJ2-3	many	CASSQDTGGGADTQYF	TGTGCCAGCAGCCAAGATACCGGCGGGGGGGCAGATACGCAGTATTTT
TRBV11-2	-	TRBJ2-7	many	CASSLGTLGEQYF	TGTGCCAGCAGCTTAGGGACGTTGGGAGAGCAGTACTTC
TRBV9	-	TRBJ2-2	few	CASSFAGTPTGELFF	TGTGCCAGCAGCTTTGCCGGGACTCCCACCGGGGAGCTGTTTTTT
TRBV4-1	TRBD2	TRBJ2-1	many	CASSALVTRSLAGGYNEQFF	TGCGCCAGCAGCGCCCTAGTTACCAGGTCACTAGCGGGGGGGTACAATGAGCAGTTCTTC
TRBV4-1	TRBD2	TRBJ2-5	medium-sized	CASSSLAGEETQYF	TGCGCCAGCAGCTCGCTAGCGGGAGAAGAGACCCAGTACTTC
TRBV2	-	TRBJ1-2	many	CASRETIPNYGYTF	TGTGCCAGCAGGGAGACAATCCCTAACTATGGCTACACCTTC
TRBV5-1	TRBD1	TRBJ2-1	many	CASSPRDSGKNEQFF	TGCGCCAGCTCTCCCCGGGACAGTGGGAAAAATGAGCAGTTCTTC
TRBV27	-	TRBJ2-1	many	CASSLPGLYNEQFF	TGTGCCAGCAGTTTACCTGGACTATACAATGAGCAGTTCTTC
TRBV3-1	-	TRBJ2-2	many	CASSQESQPGAGELFF	TGTGCCAGCAGCCAAGAGTCACAGCCAGGGGCCGGGGAGCTGTTTTTT
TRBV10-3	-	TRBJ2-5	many	CATRTDQETQYF	TGTGCCACTAGGACAGACCAAGAGACCCAGTACTTC
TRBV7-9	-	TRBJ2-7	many	CASSPPGRLGNEQYF	TGTGCCAGCAGCCCCCCCGGGAGACTAGGAAACGAGCAGTACTTC
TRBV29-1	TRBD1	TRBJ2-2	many	CSVDQPDRGSGELFF	TGCAGCGTTGATCAGCCGGACAGGGGATCCGGGGAGCTGTTTTTT
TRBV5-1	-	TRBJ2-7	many	CASSPQGFYEQYF	TGCGCCAGCAGCCCTCAGGGGTTCTACGAGCAGTACTTC
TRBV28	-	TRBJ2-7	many	CASSLGEPYEQYF	TGTGCCAGCAGTCTCGGGGAGCCCTACGAGCAGTACTTC
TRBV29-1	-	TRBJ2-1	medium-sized	CSVEEYNEQFF	TGCAGCGTTGAGGAATACAATGAGCAGTTCTTC
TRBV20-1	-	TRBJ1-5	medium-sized	CSARDKRDFSNQPQHF	TGCAGTGCTAGAGATAAGAGGGATTTTTCTAATCAGCCCCAGCATTTT
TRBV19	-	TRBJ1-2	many	CASSQWAGGYGYTF	TGTGCCAGTAGTCAGTGGGCCGGGGGCTATGGCTACACCTTC
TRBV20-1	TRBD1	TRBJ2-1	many	CSATLVGTGFNEQFF	TGCAGTGCTACTCTAGTCGGGACAGGGTTCAATGAGCAGTTCTTC
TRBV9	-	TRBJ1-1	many	CASSVDSEFVSSTEAFF	TGTGCCAGCAGCGTAGATTCTGAGTTTGTTTCGAGCACTGAAGCTTTCTTT
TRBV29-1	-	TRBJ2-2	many	CSVVTPSTGELFF	TGCAGCGTTGTAACACCTTCCACCGGGGAGCTGTTTTTT
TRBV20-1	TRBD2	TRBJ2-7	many	CSARKRGRAQRYEQYF	TGCAGTGCTAGAAAGCGGGGGAGGGCCCAACGGTACGAGCAGTACTTC
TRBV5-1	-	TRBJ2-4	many	CASSEGWAKNIQYF	TGCGCCAGCAGCGAGGGTTGGGCCAAAAACATTCAGTACTTC
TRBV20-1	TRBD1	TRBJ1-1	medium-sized	CSATRDRGKNTEAFF	TGCAGTGCCACCCGGGACAGGGGAAAGAACACTGAAGCTTTCTTT
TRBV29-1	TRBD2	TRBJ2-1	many	CSITSGGPNNEQFF	TGCAGCATTACTAGCGGGGGGCCGAACAATGAGCAGTTCTTC
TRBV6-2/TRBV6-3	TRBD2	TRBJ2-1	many	CASSIAGGLLNEQFF	TGTGCCAGCAGTATAGCGGGGGGGCTCTTGAATGAGCAGTTCTTC
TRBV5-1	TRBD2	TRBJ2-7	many	CASSSLGDYSYEQYF	TGCGCCAGCAGCTCCCTGGGGGACTACTCCTACGAGCAGTACTTC
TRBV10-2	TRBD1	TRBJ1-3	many	CASRDRGGNTIYF	TGCGCCAGCCGGGACAGGGGTGGAAACACCATATATTTT
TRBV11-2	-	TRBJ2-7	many	CASSLDLLSGLDEQYF	TGTGCCAGCAGCTTAGATCTTTTGTCAGGGCTGGACGAGCAGTACTTC
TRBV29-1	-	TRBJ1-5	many	CSVGQGWNQPQHF	TGCAGCGTTGGTCAGGGTTGGAATCAGCCCCAGCATTTT
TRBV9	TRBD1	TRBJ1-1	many	CASSQTGGRTEAFF	TGTGCCAGCAGTCAGACAGGGGGCAGAACTGAAGCTTTCTTT
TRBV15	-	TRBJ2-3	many	CATSRDTENTDTQYF	TGTGCCACCAGCAGAGATACTGAAAACACAGATACGCAGTATTTT
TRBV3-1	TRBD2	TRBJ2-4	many	CASSLARTSGNVIQYF	TGTGCCAGCAGCCTAGCAAGGACTAGCGGGAATGTCATTCAGTACTTC
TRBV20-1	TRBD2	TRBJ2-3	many	CSARSRRETRTDTQYF	TGCAGTGCTAGATCCAGGCGGGAGACTCGCACAGATACGCAGTATTTT
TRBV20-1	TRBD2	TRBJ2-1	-	CIARDPGTSGYNEQFF	TGCATTGCTAGAGATCCCGGGACTAGCGGGTACAATGAGCAGTTCTTT
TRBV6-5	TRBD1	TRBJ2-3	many	CASSYGTGAQDTQYF	TGTGCCAGCAGTTATGGGACAGGGGCCCAAGATACGCAGTATTTT
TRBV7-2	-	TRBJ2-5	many	CASSLVPFQETQYF	TGTGCCAGCAGCTTAGTTCCCTTCCAAGAGACCCAGTACTTC
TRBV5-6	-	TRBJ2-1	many	CASSRQASSYNEQFF	TGTGCCAGCAGCCGACAGGCAAGCTCCTACAATGAGCAGTTCTTC
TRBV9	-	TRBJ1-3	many	CASSPEGAESSGNTIYF	TGTGCCAGCAGCCCAGAAGGGGCAGAGAGCTCTGGAAACACCATATATTTT
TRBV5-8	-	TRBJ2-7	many	CASSPGLTYEQYF	TGTGCCAGCAGCCCCGGACTGACCTACGAGCAGTACTTC
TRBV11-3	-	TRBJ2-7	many	CASSYQDSYEQYF	TGTGCCAGCAGCTACCAGGACAGTTACGAGCAGTACTTC
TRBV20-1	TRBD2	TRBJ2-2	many	CSSGGLLGTNTGELFF	TGCAGTAGCGGGGGCCTACTGGGAACGAACACCGGGGAGCTGTTTTTT
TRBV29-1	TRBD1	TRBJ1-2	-	CSVGGQGVGYTF	TGCAGCGTGGGGGGACAGGGCGTCGGCTACACCTTC